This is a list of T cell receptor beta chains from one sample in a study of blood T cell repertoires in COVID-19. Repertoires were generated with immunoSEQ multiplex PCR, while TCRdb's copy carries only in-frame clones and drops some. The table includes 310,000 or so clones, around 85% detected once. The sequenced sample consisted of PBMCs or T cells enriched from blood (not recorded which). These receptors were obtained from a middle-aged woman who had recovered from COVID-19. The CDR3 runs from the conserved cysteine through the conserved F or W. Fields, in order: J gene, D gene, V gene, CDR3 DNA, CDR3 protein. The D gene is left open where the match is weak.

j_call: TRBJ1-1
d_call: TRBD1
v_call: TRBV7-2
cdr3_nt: TGTGCCAGCAGCCCGCGGACAGGAGGGAACACTGAAGCTTTCTTT
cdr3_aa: CASSPRTGGNTEAFF

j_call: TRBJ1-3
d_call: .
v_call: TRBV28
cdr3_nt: TGTGCCAGCAGTTCACCTACGGTAATCCTCTCTGGAAACACCATATATTTT
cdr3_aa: CASSSPTVILSGNTIYF

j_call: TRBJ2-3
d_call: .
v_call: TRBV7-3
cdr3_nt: TGTGCCAGCAGCTCCCAAGGGGGGGCAACAGATACGCAGTATTTT
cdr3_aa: CASSSQGGATDTQYF

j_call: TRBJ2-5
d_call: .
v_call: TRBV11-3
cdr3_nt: TGTGCCAGCAGCTCAAACTACGGGGAGACCCAGTACTTC
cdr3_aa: CASSSNYGETQYF

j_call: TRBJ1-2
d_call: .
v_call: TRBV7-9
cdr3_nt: TGTGCCAGCAGCCAAAGTAGGGGCAGAAATGGGTCCCCCTATGGCTACACCTTC
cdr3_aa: CASSQSRGRNGSPYGYTF

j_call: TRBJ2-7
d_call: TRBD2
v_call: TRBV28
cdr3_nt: TGTGCCAGCAGTCCGACCCGACTAGCGGGACTCTACGAGCAGTACTTC
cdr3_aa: CASSPTRLAGLYEQYF

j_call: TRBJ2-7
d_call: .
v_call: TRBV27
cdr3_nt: TGTGCCAGCAGCCCCACCGGTGCATCCGTCTCCTACGAGCAGTACTTC
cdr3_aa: CASSPTGASVSYEQYF

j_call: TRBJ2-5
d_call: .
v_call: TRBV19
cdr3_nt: TGTGCCAGCCAACTAAGGGGAACAGAGACCCAGTACTTC
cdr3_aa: CASQLRGTETQYF

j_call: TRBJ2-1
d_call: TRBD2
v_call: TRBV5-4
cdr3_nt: TGTGCCAGCAGCCAAGGGACTAGTCAGCTTGAGCAGTTCTTC
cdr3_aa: CASSQGTSQLEQFF

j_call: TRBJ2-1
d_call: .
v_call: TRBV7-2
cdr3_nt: TGTGCCAGCAGTCGGGGACTGAGCTACAATGAGCAGTTCTTC
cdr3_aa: CASSRGLSYNEQFF

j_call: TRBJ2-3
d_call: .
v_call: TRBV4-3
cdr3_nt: TGCGCCAGCAGCCTCAGCGGGCGCACAGATACGCAGTATTTT
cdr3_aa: CASSLSGRTDTQYF